One and the same sample provided the 25 T cell receptor beta chains below, sequenced in a study of T cells after yellow fever vaccination. TCRdb recomputed calls from the 5' RACE reads with MiXCR, one row per CDR3 protein. The sample records a few hundred thousand distinct CDR3 sequences, approximately 9% being singletons. Specimen: PBMCs, collected on the day of the first yellow fever vaccination. Receptors were obtained from a man in his late teens or twenties who received the YFV17D yellow fever vaccine.

The chain uses TRBV7-8 and TRBJ2-2; 8 positions match TRBD1. V dropped 6 bases and J dropped 3; count of bases not matched to a gene: 21. Germline values: CDR1 SGHVS, CDR2 FQNEAQ. The CDR3 is 20 amino acids. CDR3 sequence reads: CASRLRTGRGLRLDTGELFF. CDR3 nucleotides: TGTGCCAGCAGATTAAGAACAGGCAGGGGGCTGCGTTTAGACACCGGGGAGCTGTTTTTT.

This clonotype has a count of ten or more. The V gene is TRBV5-1, the J gene TRBJ2-1; D may correspond to TRBD1 or TRBD2 (6 bases each). The V gene's germline CDR1 is SGHRS and CDR2 YFSETQ. This CDR3 has 16 amino acids. Trimming left V 0 bases short and J 3 bases short, with 13 bases between. This CDR3 reads CASSLVAGGHYNEQFF. The CDR3 DNA reads as TGCGCCAGCAGCTTGGTGGCCGGGGGCCACTACAATGAGCAGTTCTTC. The complete variable domain, with remaining parts taken from reference TRBV5-1 and TRBJ2-1, reads KAGVTQTPRYLIKTRGQQVTLSCSPISGHRSVSWYQQTPGQGLQFLFEYFSETQRNKGNFPGRFSGRQFSNSRSEMNVSTLELGDSALYLCASSLVAGGHYNEQFFGPGTRLTVL.

This clonotype showed up just a few times. The chain couples TRBV7-3 to TRBJ2-1; perhaps TRBD2 as D (7 bases). CDR1 is SGHTA and CDR2 is FQGTGA in the germline V gene. Trimming shortened V by 5 bases and J by 8 bases, and 16 bases separated the two germline ends. The CDR3 is 14 amino acids. This chain's CDR3 is CASSLAGAGDEQFF. The CDR3 DNA sequence: TGTGCCAGCAGCCTTGCGGGGGCGGGCGATGAGCAGTTCTTC.

This clonotype was seen a handful of times. The genes are TRBV9 and TRBJ1-2, with 7 positions matching TRBD1. The CDR3 contains 15 residues. Trimming cost V 3 bases and J 4 bases; bases outside gene matches: 9. Germline CDR1 SGDLS, CDR2 YYNGEE. The CDR3 DNA reads as TGTGCCAGCAGCGGCGACAGGGCCATCGGCTATGGCTACACCTTC. Protein: CASSGDRAIGYGYTF. The full variable domain, its missing parts supplied by reference TRBV9 and TRBJ1-2, is DSGVTQTPKHLITATGQRVTLRCSPRSGDLSVYWYQQSLDQGLQFLIQYYNGEERAKGNILERFSAQQFPDLHSELNLSSLELGDSALYFCASSGDRAIGYGYTFGSGTRLTVV.

This clonotype has only a few counts. The J gene is TRBJ2-1, the V gene TRBV24-1; D not certain. The CDR3 consists of 12 residues. Germline CDR1 KGHDR, CDR2 SFDVKD. Deletions cut 5 bases from V and 3 bases from J, with 4 bases between. The CDR3 DNA reads as TGTGCCACCAGTGTAAGCTACAATGAGCAGTTCTTC. Amino acid sequence: CATSVSYNEQFF.

In this sample, this clonotype turned up a few times. CDR3 DNA sequence: TGTGCCACCAGCAGAGATCGGCAGGGCCTTACAGAAGAGCAGTACTTC. Translating gives CATSRDRQGLTEEQYF. The chain is built from TRBV15 and TRBJ2-7, with D perhaps matching TRBD1 (5 bases). V was shortened by 0 bases and J by 7 bases, with 19 bases between the two germline ends. Germline CDR1 is LNHNV and CDR2 is YYDKDF (reference sequence). The CDR3 contains 16 residues. Looking up the rest from reference TRBV15 and TRBJ2-7 gives the full variable domain: DAMVIQNPRYQVTQFGKPVTLSCSQTLNHNVMYWYQQKSSQAPKLLFHYYDKDFNNEADTPDNFQSRRPNTSFCFLDIRSPGLGDTAMYLCATSRDRQGLTEEQYFGPGTRLTVT.

V and J are TRBV7-3 and TRBJ2-3; D is undetermined. From germline, CDR1 is SGHTA and CDR2 FQGTGA. Trimming took off 5 bases at V and 4 bases at J, with 13 bases between the two ends. The CDR3 length is 14 residues. CDR3 residues: CASSLNTPPDTQYF. The CDR3 bases are TGTGCCAGCAGCCTTAATACACCCCCAGATACGCAGTATTTT.

The chain carries TRBV5-1 and TRBJ2-7; 7 bases line up with TRBD1. V lost 6 bases, J lost 5 bases, and 2 bases stayed unmatched. The CDR3 length is 11 residues. Germline V gives CDR1 SGHRS, CDR2 YFSETQ. CDR3 region: CASNTGDEQYV. For the CDR3, the DNA is TGCGCCAGCAATACAGGGGACGAGCAGTACGTC.

The J gene is TRBJ1-2, the V gene TRBV6-1, with D maybe TRBD1 (5 bases). Per germline, CDR1 MNHNS and CDR2 SASEGT. Trimming took off 7 bases at V and 14 bases at J, with 23 bases between the two ends. The CDR3 has 13 residues. The CDR3 sequence is CASKTLGAGVGTF. CDR3 nucleotide sequence: TGTGCCAGCAAGACCCTTGGGGCGGGAGTCGGGACCTTC.

This clonotype was seen repeatedly, ten times or more. The V and J genes are TRBV7-2 and TRBJ2-3; 7 bases line up with TRBD2. Germline V gene sequence: CDR1 SGHTA, CDR2 FQGNSA. The CDR3 runs 15 residues. Trimming at V came to 6 bases and at J to 3 bases, leaving 9 bases not matched to a gene. CDR3 in DNA: TGTGCCAGCAGGCAAACTCTAGCGGAGACAGATACGCAGTATTTT. Translated: CASRQTLAETDTQYF.

This clonotype was seen a few times. V gene TRBV20-1 combines with J gene TRBJ2-7; 8 bases agree with TRBD2. The junction had 6 bases not matched to a gene; V was cut back by 4 bases and J by 1 base. Germline values: CDR1 DFQATT, CDR2 SNEGSKA (reference sequence). This CDR3 spans 14 amino acids. The CDR3 loop reads CSAKRGGSSYEQYF. The CDR3 DNA follows: TGCAGTGCTAAGCGCGGGGGGTCGTCCTACGAGCAGTACTTC.

In its sample, this clonotype was seen a few times. The V gene is TRBV3-1, the J gene TRBJ2-3, with D tentatively TRBD2 (6 bases). Germline loops: CDR1 LGHDT, CDR2 YNNKEL (reference sequence). Deletions cut 3 bases from V and 8 bases from J, with 15 bases between. The length of the CDR3 is 14 residues. The CDR3 protein is CASSQGLSAATQYF. The CDR3 nucleotides are TGTGCCAGCAGCCAGGGACTCTCCGCGGCTACGCAGTATTTT.

V and J are TRBV25-1 and TRBJ1-2; maybe TRBD1 (5 bases). The CDR3 loop spans 12 amino acids. CDR1 and CDR2 from the germline V gene are MGHDK and SYGVNS. Trimming took 1 base from V and 8 from J, leaving 8 bases between them. The CDR3 DNA is TGTGCCAGCAGTGAATGGGGGGTCGGCTACACCTTC. As protein: CASSEWGVGYTF.

This clonotype was seen more than once but under ten times. The rearrangement links TRBV27 to TRBJ2-3, with 8 bases that match TRBD1. This CDR3 spans 15 amino acids. Germline-derived CDR1 and CDR2 are MNHEY and SMNVEV (reference sequence). V shed 1 base and J 2 bases; nucleotides not matched to a gene: 2. CDR3 nucleotide sequence: TGTGCCAGCAGTTTATTGGGACAGGACACAGATACGCAGTATTTT. Residues: CASSLLGQDTDTQYF.

The sample holds a few counts of this clonotype. The J gene is TRBJ1-5, the V gene TRBV12-3 or TRBV12-4; no clear D gene. Between the trimmed V and J ends, which lost 4 bases and 10 bases, there was a span of 8 bases. CDR3 length: 11 amino acids. The CDR3 DNA reads TGTGCCAGCAGTTCCGTGGGACCCCAGCATTTT. It encodes CASSSVGPQHF.

The sample holds many counts of this clonotype. The chain combines TRBV7-2 with TRBJ1-5; D remains unclear. The CDR3 length is 15 residues. CDR1 SGHTA and CDR2 FQGNSA come from the germline V gene. V lost 5 bases and J 3 bases, leaving 14 bases between the germline ends. The CDR3 loop reads CASSPVQSLNQPQHF. The CDR3 region has the DNA TGTGCCAGCAGCCCTGTACAGTCTCTCAATCAGCCCCAGCATTTT.

CDR3 DNA sequence: TGTGCCAGCAGCTTAGCCCCACAGGGCTACGAGCAGTACTTC. Translation gives CASSLAPQGYEQYF. The chain carries TRBV11-2 and TRBJ2-7; D perhaps matches TRBD1 (6 bases). This CDR3 is 14 amino acids long. V was pared by 1 base and J by 3 bases, with 10 bases between. CDR1 is SGHAT, CDR2 FQNNGV, per germline.

This clonotype has a handful of counts. The rearrangement joins TRBV7-9 to TRBJ2-7, with 16 bases identical to TRBD2. Germline values: CDR1 SEHNR, CDR2 FQNEAQ (reference sequence). The CDR3 runs 17 residues. V gave up 4 bases and J gave up 1 base; unmatched junction bases: 4. The CDR3 DNA reads as TGTGCCAGCAGCTCGGGACTAGCGGGGGGGTCGTCCTACGAGCAGTACTTC. This translates into CASSSGLAGGSSYEQYF.

The chain employs TRBV11-1 and TRBJ2-5; TRBD2 matches at 16 bases. Trimming at V came to 3 bases and at J to 1 base, leaving 8 bases not matched to a gene. The CDR3 sequence is 19 residues long. Germline CDR1 and CDR2: SGHAT and FQDESV (reference sequence). In DNA form, the CDR3 reads TGTGCCAGCAGCTTGGGACTAGCGGGGGGGCCACCGGGCCAAGAGACCCAGTACTTC. This codes for CASSLGLAGGPPGQETQYF.

The CDR3 coding sequence is TGTGCCAGCAGTTTATCGGTTTACACTGAAGCTTTCTTT. Amino acid sequence: CASSLSVYTEAFF. V usage is TRBV27 and J usage is TRBJ1-1; D unresolved. The CDR3 runs 13 residues. Per germline, CDR1 MNHEY and CDR2 SMNVEV (reference sequence). Trimming shortened V by 0 bases and J by 3 bases, and 5 bases separated the two germline ends.

The V and J genes are TRBV12-3 or TRBV12-4 and TRBJ2-2; D perhaps matches TRBD2 (6 bases). V was shortened by 2 bases and J by 6 bases, with 10 bases between the two germline ends. This CDR3 contains 14 residues. The chain's CDR3 is CASSLIAGSGELFF. The CDR3 DNA is TGTGCCAGCAGTTTAATTGCGGGGTCCGGGGAGCTGTTTTTT.

Many counts were recorded for this clonotype. At one of its ends the junction is not consistent with the germline gene, which may arise from a read error. This chain uses TRBV4-2 with TRBJ2-3; 7 positions agree with TRBD1. This CDR3 is 15 amino acids long. Per the germline V gene, CDR1 is LGHNA and CDR2 is YNFKEQ. The CDR3 loop reads CASSKDREATDTQYF. The CDR3 DNA reads TGTGCCAGCAGCAAAGACAGGGAAGCGACAGATACGCAGTATTTT.

Ten or more counts support this clonotype. This rearrangement joins TRBV5-6 to TRBJ2-1; D might be TRBD2 (5 bases). Trimming stripped 0 bases from V and 8 bases from J, with 12 bases between. The CDR3 contains 14 residues. In germline, CDR1 is SGHDT, CDR2 YYEEEE. The CDR3: CASSLERQRDEQFF. As DNA, the CDR3 is TGTGCCAGCAGCTTGGAACGCCAGAGGGATGAGCAGTTCTTC. Together with reference TRBV5-6 and TRBJ2-1, the CDR3 gives the full variable domain: DAGVTQSPTHLIKTRGQQVTLRCSPKSGHDTVSWYQQALGQGPQFIFQYYEEEERQRGNFPDRFSGHQFPNYSSELNVNALLLGDSALYLCASSLERQRDEQFFGPGTRLTVL.

Turning to this clonotype: One end of the junction does not line up with germline, which may come from a read error. This chain joins TRBV7-6 and TRBJ2-5; D is possibly TRBD1 (7 bases). CDR1 is SGHVS and CDR2 is FNYEAQ in the germline V gene. The length of the CDR3 is 15 residues. CDR3 sequence reads: CASSPRGALQESQYF. Written as DNA, the CDR3 is TGTGCCAGCAGCCCCAGGGGGGCCTTACAAGAGAGCCAGTACTTC.

The chain couples TRBV7-2 to TRBJ2-7; D remains unclear. Germline V gives CDR1 SGHTA, CDR2 FQGNSA. V shed 1 base and J shed 2 bases, with 9 bases lying between them. There are 14 residues in the CDR3. The CDR3 spells CASSLGDDTYEQYV. The CDR3 region has the DNA TGTGCCAGCAGCTTAGGAGACGACACCTACGAGCAGTACGTC.